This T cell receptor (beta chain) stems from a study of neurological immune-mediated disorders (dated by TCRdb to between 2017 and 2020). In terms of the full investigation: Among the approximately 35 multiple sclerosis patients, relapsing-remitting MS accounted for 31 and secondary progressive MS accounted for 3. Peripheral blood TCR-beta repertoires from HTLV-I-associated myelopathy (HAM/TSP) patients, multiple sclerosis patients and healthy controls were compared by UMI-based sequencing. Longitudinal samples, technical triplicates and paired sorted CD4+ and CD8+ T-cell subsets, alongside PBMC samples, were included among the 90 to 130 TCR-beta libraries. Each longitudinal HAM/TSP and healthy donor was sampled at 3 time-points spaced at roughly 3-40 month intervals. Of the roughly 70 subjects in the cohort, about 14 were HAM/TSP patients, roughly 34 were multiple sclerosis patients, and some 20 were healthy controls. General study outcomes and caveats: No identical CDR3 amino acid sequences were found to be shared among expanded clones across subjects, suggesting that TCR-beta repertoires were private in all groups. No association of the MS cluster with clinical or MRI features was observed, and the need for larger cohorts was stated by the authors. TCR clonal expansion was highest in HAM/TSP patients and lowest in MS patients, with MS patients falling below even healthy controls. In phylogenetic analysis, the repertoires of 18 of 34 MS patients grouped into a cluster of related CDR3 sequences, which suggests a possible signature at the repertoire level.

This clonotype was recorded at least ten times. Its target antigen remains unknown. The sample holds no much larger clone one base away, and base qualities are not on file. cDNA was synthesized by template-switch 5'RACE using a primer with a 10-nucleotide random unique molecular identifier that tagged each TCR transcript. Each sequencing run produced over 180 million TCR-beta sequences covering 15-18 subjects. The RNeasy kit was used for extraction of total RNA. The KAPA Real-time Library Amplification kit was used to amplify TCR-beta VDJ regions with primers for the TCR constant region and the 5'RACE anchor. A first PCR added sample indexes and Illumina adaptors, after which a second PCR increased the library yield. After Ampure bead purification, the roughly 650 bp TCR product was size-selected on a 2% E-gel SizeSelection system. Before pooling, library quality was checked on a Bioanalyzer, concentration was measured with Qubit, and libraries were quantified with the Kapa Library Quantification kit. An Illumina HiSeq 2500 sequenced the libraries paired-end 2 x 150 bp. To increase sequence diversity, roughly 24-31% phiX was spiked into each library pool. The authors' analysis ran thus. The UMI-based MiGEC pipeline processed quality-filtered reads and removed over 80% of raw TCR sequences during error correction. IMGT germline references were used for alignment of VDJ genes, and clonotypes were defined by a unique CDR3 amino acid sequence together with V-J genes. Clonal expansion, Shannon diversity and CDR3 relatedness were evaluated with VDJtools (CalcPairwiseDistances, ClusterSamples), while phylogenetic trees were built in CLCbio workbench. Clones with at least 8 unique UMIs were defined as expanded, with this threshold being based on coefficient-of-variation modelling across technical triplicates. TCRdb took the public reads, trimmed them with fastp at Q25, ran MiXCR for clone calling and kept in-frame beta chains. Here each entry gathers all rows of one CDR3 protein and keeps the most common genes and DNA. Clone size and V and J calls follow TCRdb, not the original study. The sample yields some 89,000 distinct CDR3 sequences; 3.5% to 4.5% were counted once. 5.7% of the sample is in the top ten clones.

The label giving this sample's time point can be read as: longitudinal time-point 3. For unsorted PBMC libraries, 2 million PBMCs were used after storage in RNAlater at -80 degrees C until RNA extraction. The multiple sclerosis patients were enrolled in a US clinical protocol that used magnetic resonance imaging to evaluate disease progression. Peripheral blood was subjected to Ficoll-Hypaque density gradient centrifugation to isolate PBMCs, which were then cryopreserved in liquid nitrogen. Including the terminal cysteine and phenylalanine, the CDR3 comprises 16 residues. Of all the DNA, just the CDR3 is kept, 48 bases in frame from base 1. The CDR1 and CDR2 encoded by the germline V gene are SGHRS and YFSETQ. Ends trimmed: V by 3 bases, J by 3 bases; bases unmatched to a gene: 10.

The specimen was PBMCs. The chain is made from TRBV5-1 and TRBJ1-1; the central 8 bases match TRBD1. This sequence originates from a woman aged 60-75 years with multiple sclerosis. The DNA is TGCGCCAGCAGCTCCCAGGGGGCAGGGCTGGACACTGAAGCTTTCTTT. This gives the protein CASSSQGAGLDTEAFF.